Listed here are 27 T cell receptor beta chains from one sample, sequenced in a study of blood T cell repertoires in COVID-19. Produced via immunoSEQ multiplex PCR; TCRdb's table is partial and in-frame only. The sample contains fewer than 350,000 clones, roughly 89% of which appear only once. Sequencing was performed on PBMCs or T cells enriched from blood (not recorded which). These receptors all come from a woman aged 18-29 years with acute COVID-19.

This sequence joins TRBV11-3 and TRBJ2-1, with 7 bases aligning to TRBD2. The junction had 5 bases not matched to a gene; V was cut back by 0 bases and J by 12 bases. Germline CDR1 reads SGHNT; CDR2 reads YENEEA. This CDR3 is built from 13 residues. The CDR3 sequence: CASSLDLAGAQFF. The CDR3 DNA reads TGTGCCAGCAGCTTAGATCTGGCGGGAGCGCAGTTCTTC. Complete variable domain (other parts from reference TRBV11-3 and TRBJ2-1): EAGVVQSPRYKIIEKKQPVAFWCNPISGHNTLYWYLQNLGQGPELLIRYENEEAVDDSQLPKDRFSAERLKGVDSTLKIQPAELGDSAVYLCASSLDLAGAQFFGPGTRLTVL.

V is TRBV7-8 and J is TRBJ2-3; 9 bases map to TRBD2. Germline V gives CDR1 SGHVS, CDR2 FQNEAQ. Trimming took 5 bases from V and 0 from J; bases not matched to a gene: 6. The CDR3 contains 16 residues. The CDR3 region has the DNA TGTGCCAGCAGCCTAGTAGCGGGAGCTAGCACAGATACGCAGTATTTT. Protein: CASSLVAGASTDTQYF.

This clone was seen ten or more times. V usage is TRBV18 and J usage is TRBJ2-2; the D gene is possibly TRBD2 (5 bases). This CDR3 has 15 amino acids. Trimming pared 3 bases from V and 5 bases from J, leaving 13 bases between. The germline CDR1 and CDR2 sequences are KGHSH and LQKENI. The CDR3 DNA follows: TGTGCCAGCTCACCGACTACCGAACGGACCGGGGAGCTGTTTTTT. Its translation: CASSPTTERTGELFF.

The gene calls are TRBV10-1 and TRBJ2-1, with D possibly matching TRBD1 (5 bases). The V gene's germline CDR1 is WNHNN and CDR2 SYGVQD (reference sequence). The CDR3 runs to 17 residues. V lost 0 bases, J lost 3 bases, and 15 bases lay in between. The CDR3 loop is CASSESGLEGVYNEQFF. The CDR3 coding sequence is TGCGCCAGCAGTGAGTCGGGTCTAGAAGGGGTCTACAATGAGCAGTTCTTC.

The chain couples TRBV18 to TRBJ2-7, with 9 bases aligning to TRBD1. V was pared by 3 bases and J by 3 bases, with 3 bases of the junction left unmatched. The CDR3 extends over 14 amino acids. Germline-derived CDR1 and CDR2 are KGHSH and LQKENI. CDR3 in DNA: TGTGCCAGCTCACCGGGACAGGGCATCTACGAGCAGTACTTC. Its protein product is CASSPGQGIYEQYF.

The chain carries TRBV5-1 and TRBJ2-7; 10 bases line up with TRBD2. Per germline, CDR1 SGHRS and CDR2 YFSETQ. The CDR3 consists of 17 residues. V shed 4 bases and J 0 bases; nucleotides not matched to a gene: 10. Here the CDR3 reads CASSERQKREGSYEQYF. The CDR3 region has the DNA TGCGCCAGCAGCGAGAGGCAAAAGCGGGAGGGCTCCTACGAGCAGTACTTC.

V and J are TRBV6-5 and TRBJ1-5; a weak D match, TRBD1 (6 bases). V was pared by 7 bases and J by 4 bases, with 11 bases between. CDR3 length: 13 amino acids. Germline CDR1 and CDR2: MNHEY and SVGAGI. CDR3 loop: CASKQGQNQPQHF. The CDR3 DNA is TGTGCCAGCAAACAAGGACAGAATCAGCCCCAGCATTTT.

This clone was seen just once. The rearrangement links TRBV5-1 to TRBJ2-3, with 8 bases matching TRBD1. The CDR3 is made up of 15 amino acids. With V trimmed by 3 bases and J by 2 bases, 5 bases remained unmatched. CDR1 and CDR2 (germline): SGHRS, YFSETQ. The CDR3 region is CASSYGTGHTDTQYF. The CDR3 DNA follows: TGCGCCAGCAGCTATGGGACAGGCCACACAGATACGCAGTATTTT.

The chain uses TRBV19 and TRBJ1-5, with D tentatively TRBD1 (5 bases). CDR1 is LNHDA, CDR2 SQIVND, per germline (reference sequence). This CDR3 has 15 amino acids. V lost 1 base to trimming and J lost 3 bases, with 10 bases between them. The CDR3 reads CASSIVREINQPQHF. DNA for the CDR3: TGTGCCAGTAGTATAGTCAGGGAAATCAATCAGCCCCAGCATTTT.

The chain carries TRBV6-5 and TRBJ2-5; D not resolved. Germline CDR1 MNHEY, CDR2 SVGAGI. Trimming cost V 0 bases and J 2 bases, with 7 bases left between them. This CDR3 region has 14 residues. The CDR3, as DNA: TGTGCCAGCAGTTACTCGATGCAGCAAGAGACCCAGTACTTC. It specifies CASSYSMQQETQYF.

V is TRBV5-1 and J is TRBJ1-1; D gene unclear. Trimming removed 6 bases from V and 4 bases from J, with 22 bases in between. The CDR3 length is 16 residues. Per the germline V gene, CDR1 is SGHRS and CDR2 is YFSETQ. CDR3 amino acids: CASIDEPGLAGTEAFF. The CDR3 DNA reads as TGCGCCAGCATCGATGAACCGGGCCTCGCGGGCACTGAAGCTTTCTTT.

About this clone itself: Its ends do not fully match the called genes, so a read error is possible. The V and J genes are TRBV2 and TRBJ2-7; the D gene is possibly TRBD1 (6 bases). The CDR3 runs 15 residues. CDR1 is SNHLY, CDR2 FYNNEI, per germline. The CDR3 bases are TGTGCCAGCAGTGAAGGGTTGGGGGCCGGATACGCGCAGTACTTC. Its translation is CASSEGLGAGYAQYF. Filled out from reference TRBV2 and TRBJ2-7, the complete variable domain reads EPEVTQTPSHQVTQMGQEVILRCVPISNHLYFYWYRQILGQKVEFLVSFYNNEISEKSEIFDDQFSVERPDGSNFTLKIRSTKLEDSAMYFCASSEGLGAGYAQYFGPGTRLTVT.

The CDR3 DNA follows: TGTGCCAGCAGTTACCCCACTACAGGATCACATGGCTACACCTTC. Translated, it gives CASSYPTTGSHGYTF. The chain joins TRBV6-5 to TRBJ1-2, with a possible D match to TRBD1 (5 bases). The CDR3 is 15 amino acids. Trimming removed 2 bases at V and 6 bases at J, with 16 bases between. Germline V lookup: CDR1 MNHEY, CDR2 SVGAGI.

The V gene is TRBV6-5, the J gene TRBJ2-7, with D perhaps matching TRBD1 (6 bases). Germline CDR1 and CDR2: MNHEY and SVGAGI. This CDR3 contains 13 residues. Trimming left V 0 bases short and J 5 bases short, with 8 bases between. CDR3 DNA sequence: TGTGCCAGCAGTTACTCGAACAGGGACGAGCAGTACTTC. Translation: CASSYSNRDEQYF.

The genes are TRBV7-3 and TRBJ2-2, with TRBD2 matching over 14 bases. Germline-derived CDR1 and CDR2 are SGHTA and FQGTGA. This CDR3 has 16 amino acids. V dropped 5 bases and J dropped 6; count of bases not matched to a gene: 5. The CDR3 DNA reads TGTGCCAGCAGCCCCGGGACTAGCGGGAGAGCCGGGGAGCTGTTTTTT. This gives the protein CASSPGTSGRAGELFF.

This clone was counted a single time. The gene calls are TRBV5-4 and TRBJ1-2, with a weak D call TRBD1 (6 bases). The V end was cut by 6 bases, the J end by 2 bases, with 23 bases between. The CDR3 totals 17 residues. Germline loops: CDR1 SGHNT, CDR2 YYREEE (reference sequence). The CDR3 here is CASTFDVGTTRNYGYTF. DNA of the CDR3: TGTGCCAGCACCTTTGATGTGGGGACAACCAGAAACTATGGCTACACCTTC.

A remark on this clone: At one end the junction does not follow the germline gene, possibly because of a read error. This sequence joins TRBV7-7 and TRBJ2-5, with TRBD2 identical over 8 bases. CDR1 and CDR2 (germline): SSHAT, FNYEAQ (reference sequence). The CDR3 sequence is 16 residues long. CDR3 loop: CASSLGAGGIQETQYF. The DNA for the CDR3 is TGTGCTAGCAGCTTAGGGGCGGGAGGAATCCAAGAGACCCAGTACTTC.

This clone was recorded many times. J is TRBJ2-1 and V is TRBV7-9; D gene ambiguous. The germline V gene has CDR1 SEHNR and CDR2 FQNEAQ (reference sequence). The length of the CDR3 is 14 residues. V lost 5 bases to trimming and J lost 5 bases, with 13 bases between them. CDR3 residues: CASSKGSLNNEQFF. The CDR3 DNA follows: TGTGCCAGCAGCAAAGGGTCGCTAAACAATGAGCAGTTCTTC.

V is TRBV16 and J is TRBJ2-7, with a possible D match to TRBD1 (6 bases). CDR1 is KGHSY and CDR2 is FQNENV in the germline V gene. Trimming pared 0 bases from V and 0 bases from J, leaving 15 bases between. The CDR3 is made up of 17 amino acids. The CDR3 DNA reads TGTGCCAGCAGCCAATCTATGGGGCAGGGGAGCTCCTACGAGCAGTACTTC. This encodes CASSQSMGQGSSYEQYF.

The chain employs TRBV18 and TRBJ2-5; tentative D call: TRBD1 (5 bases). Trimming took off 6 bases at V and 4 bases at J, with 15 bases between the two ends. The CDR3 has 14 residues. In germline, CDR1 is KGHSH, CDR2 LQKENI. The CDR3 DNA reads TGTGCCAGCTCTCAGTTGCAGGGCCGAGAGACCCAGTACTTC. It encodes CASSQLQGRETQYF.

V and J are TRBV19 and TRBJ1-5, with D unresolved. The CDR3 consists of 16 residues. V dropped 5 bases and J dropped 6 bases, with 20 bases sitting between them. Germline V gives CDR1 LNHDA, CDR2 SQIVND (reference sequence). CDR3: CASSPHERIGGQPQHF. The CDR3 DNA is TGTGCCAGTAGTCCCCACGAACGCATCGGTGGTCAGCCCCAGCATTTT.

Note on this clone: The sample has other DNA sequences that encode this CDR3 too. The V gene is TRBV27, the J gene TRBJ1-5, with D hard to call. Trimming left V 3 bases short and J 4 bases short, with 7 bases between. The CDR3 length is 13 residues. Germline-derived CDR1 and CDR2 are MNHEY and SMNVEV (reference sequence). The CDR3: CASSLGRNQPQHF. The CDR3 DNA reads TGTGCCAGCAGTTTGGGGAGAAATCAGCCCCAGCATTTT.

This clone was detected only once. The rearrangement joins TRBV13 to TRBJ2-7; 10 bases line up with TRBD1. CDR1 PRHDT and CDR2 FYEKMQ come from the germline V gene (reference sequence). Germline trimming cut 2 bases from V and 6 bases from J; bases unmatched to any gene: 13. There are 17 residues in the CDR3. The CDR3 reads CASSLSVKWDRGREQYF. CDR3 DNA: TGTGCCAGCAGCTTAAGTGTCAAGTGGGACAGGGGTCGCGAGCAGTACTTC.

The V and J genes are TRBV19 and TRBJ1-6, with D possibly matching TRBD1 (5 bases). The CDR3 has 13 residues. V shed 6 bases and J shed 8 bases, with 11 bases lying between them. Per germline, CDR1 LNHDA and CDR2 SQIVND (reference sequence). The CDR3 loop reads CASSPDRYSPLHF. In nucleotides, the CDR3 is TGTGCCAGTAGCCCCGACAGATATTCACCCCTCCACTTT.

This clone appeared a few times. The rearrangement links TRBV4-2 to TRBJ2-3, with 8 bases aligning to TRBD2. Germline values: CDR1 LGHNA, CDR2 YNFKEQ. Trimming removed 0 bases from V and 3 bases from J; junction bases left unmatched: 8. The CDR3 sequence is 17 residues long. The CDR3 DNA reads TGTGCCAGCAGCCAAGAAGGGGCGGGAGGTGGGACAGATACGCAGTATTTT. Translated, it gives CASSQEGAGGGTDTQYF.

The rearrangement joins TRBV27 to TRBJ2-1; tentatively, D is TRBD1 (5 bases). Germline values: CDR1 MNHEY, CDR2 SMNVEV (reference sequence). Trimming left V 3 bases short and J 1 base short, with 7 bases between. This CDR3 spans 14 amino acids. The CDR3 bases are TGTGCCAGCAGTTTCGACAGATCCTACAATGAGCAGTTCTTC. Translated, it gives CASSFDRSYNEQFF.

The V and J genes are TRBV4-1 and TRBJ2-1; the match to TRBD2 covers 11 bases. The germline V gene has CDR1 MGHRA and CDR2 YSYEKL. The CDR3 contains 15 residues. The trim removed 0 bases at V and 10 bases at J, leaving 5 bases unmatched. The DNA of the CDR3 is TGCGCCAGCAGCCAAGAAGCTAGCGGGAGGAACGAGCAGTTCTTC. This gives the protein CASSQEASGRNEQFF.